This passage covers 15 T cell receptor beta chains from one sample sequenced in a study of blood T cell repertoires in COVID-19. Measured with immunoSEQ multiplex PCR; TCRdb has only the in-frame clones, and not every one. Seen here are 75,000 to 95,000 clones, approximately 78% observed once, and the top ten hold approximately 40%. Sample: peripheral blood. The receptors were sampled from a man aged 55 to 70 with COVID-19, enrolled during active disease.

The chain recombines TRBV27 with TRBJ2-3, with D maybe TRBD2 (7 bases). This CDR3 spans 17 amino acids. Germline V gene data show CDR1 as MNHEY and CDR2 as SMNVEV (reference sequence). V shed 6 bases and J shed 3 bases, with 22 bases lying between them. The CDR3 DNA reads TGTGCCAGCAGAACCTTTCGGGGGGCCTTTAGTACAGATACGCAGTATTTT. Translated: CASRTFRGAFSTDTQYF.

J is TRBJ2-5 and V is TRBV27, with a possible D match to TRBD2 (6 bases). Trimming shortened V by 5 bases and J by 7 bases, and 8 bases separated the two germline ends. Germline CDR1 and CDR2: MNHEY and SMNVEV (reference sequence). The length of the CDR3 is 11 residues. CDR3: CASSGGGTQYF. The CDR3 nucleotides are TGTGCCAGCAGTGGGGGAGGGACCCAGTACTTC.

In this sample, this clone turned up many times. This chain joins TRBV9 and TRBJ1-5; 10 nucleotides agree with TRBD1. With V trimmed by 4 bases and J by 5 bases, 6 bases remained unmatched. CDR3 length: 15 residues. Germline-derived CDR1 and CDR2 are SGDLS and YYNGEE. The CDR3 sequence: CASSSSTGGYQPQHF. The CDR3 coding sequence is TGTGCCAGCAGCTCATCGACAGGGGGCTATCAGCCCCAGCATTTT.

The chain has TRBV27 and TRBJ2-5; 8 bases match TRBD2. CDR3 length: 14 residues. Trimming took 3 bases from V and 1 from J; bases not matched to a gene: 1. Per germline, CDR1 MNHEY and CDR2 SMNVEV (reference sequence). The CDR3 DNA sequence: TGTGCCAGCAGTTTTCTAGCGGGCCAAGAGACCCAGTACTTC. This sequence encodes CASSFLAGQETQYF.

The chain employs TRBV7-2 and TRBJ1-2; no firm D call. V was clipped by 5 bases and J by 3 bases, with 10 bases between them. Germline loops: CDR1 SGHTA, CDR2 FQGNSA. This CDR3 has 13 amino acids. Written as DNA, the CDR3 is TGTGCCAGCAGCCAGGAGGCGGACTATGGCTACACCTTC. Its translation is CASSQEADYGYTF.

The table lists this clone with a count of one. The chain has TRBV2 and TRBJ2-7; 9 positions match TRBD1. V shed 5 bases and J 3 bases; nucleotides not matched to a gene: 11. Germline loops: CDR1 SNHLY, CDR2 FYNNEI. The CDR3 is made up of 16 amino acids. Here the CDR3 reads CASSILAGTGNYEQYF. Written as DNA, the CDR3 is TGTGCCAGCAGTATCCTCGCCGGGACAGGGAACTACGAGCAGTACTTC. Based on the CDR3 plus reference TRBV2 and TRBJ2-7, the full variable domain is EPEVTQTPSHQVTQMGQEVILRCVPISNHLYFYWYRQILGQKVEFLVSFYNNEISEKSEIFDDQFSVERPDGSNFTLKIRSTKLEDSAMYFCASSILAGTGNYEQYFGPGTRLTVT.

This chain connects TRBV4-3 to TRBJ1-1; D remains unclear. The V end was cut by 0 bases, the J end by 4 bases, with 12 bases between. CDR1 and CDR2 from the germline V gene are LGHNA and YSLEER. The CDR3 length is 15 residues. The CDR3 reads CASSQDSLGGTEAFF. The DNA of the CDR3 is TGCGCCAGCAGCCAAGATTCGTTAGGAGGCACTGAAGCTTTCTTT.

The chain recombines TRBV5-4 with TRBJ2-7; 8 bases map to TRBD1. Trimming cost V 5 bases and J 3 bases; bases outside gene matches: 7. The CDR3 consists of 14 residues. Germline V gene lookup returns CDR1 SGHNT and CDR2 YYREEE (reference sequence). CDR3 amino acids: CASSKGQGYYEQYF. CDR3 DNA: TGTGCCAGCAGTAAAGGACAGGGCTACTACGAGCAGTACTTC.

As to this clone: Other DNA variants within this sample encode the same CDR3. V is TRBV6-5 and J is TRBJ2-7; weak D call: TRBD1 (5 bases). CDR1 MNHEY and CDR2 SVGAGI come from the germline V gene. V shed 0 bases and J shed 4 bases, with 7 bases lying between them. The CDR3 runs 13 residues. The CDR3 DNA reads TGTGCCAGCAGTTACTCTGACAGATACGAGCAGTACTTC. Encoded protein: CASSYSDRYEQYF.

This CDR3 reads CASSLGVREIEQYF. DNA of the CDR3: TGTGCCAGCAGCTTAGGAGTCCGGGAGATCGAGCAGTACTTC. The V and J genes are TRBV7-8 and TRBJ2-7, with D perhaps matching TRBD2 (6 bases). CDR3 size: 14 residues. Germline V CDR1 and CDR2: SGHVS, FQNEAQ. The germline V and J ends were trimmed by 1 base and 6 bases, with 13 bases remaining between them.

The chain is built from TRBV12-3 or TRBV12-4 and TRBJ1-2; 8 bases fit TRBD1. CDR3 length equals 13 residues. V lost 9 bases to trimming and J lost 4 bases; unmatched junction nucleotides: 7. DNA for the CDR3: TGTGCCAGTACCTACCAGGGGGCCTATGGCTACACCTTC. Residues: CASTYQGAYGYTF.

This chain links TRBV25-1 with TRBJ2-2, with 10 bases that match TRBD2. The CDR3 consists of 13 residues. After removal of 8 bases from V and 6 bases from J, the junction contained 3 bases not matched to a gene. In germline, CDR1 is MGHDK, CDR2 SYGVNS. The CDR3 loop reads CASRGLAAGELFF. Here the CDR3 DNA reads TGTGCCAGCCGAGGACTAGCGGCCGGGGAGCTGTTTTTT.

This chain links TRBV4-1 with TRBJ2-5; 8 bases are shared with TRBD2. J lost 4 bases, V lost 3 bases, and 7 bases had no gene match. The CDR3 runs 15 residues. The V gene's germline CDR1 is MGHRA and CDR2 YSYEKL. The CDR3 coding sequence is TGCGCCAGCAGCCAGGGCGGGGGGCTCGTAGAGACCCAGTACTTC. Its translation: CASSQGGGLVETQYF.

The CDR3 here is CASSPGTGYIYGYTF. CDR3 coding DNA: TGTGCCAGCAGCCCCGGGACAGGGTATATCTATGGCTACACCTTC. V and J are TRBV6-5 and TRBJ1-2, with 9 positions matching TRBD1. V shed 6 bases and J 4 bases; nucleotides not matched to a gene: 9. CDR1 is MNHEY and CDR2 is SVGAGI in the germline V gene. The CDR3 length is 15 residues.

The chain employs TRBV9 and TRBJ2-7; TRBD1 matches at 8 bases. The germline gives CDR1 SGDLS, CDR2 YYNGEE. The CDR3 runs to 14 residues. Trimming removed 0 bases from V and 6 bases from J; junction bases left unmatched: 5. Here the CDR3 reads CASSVDRDRFEQYF. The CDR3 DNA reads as TGTGCCAGCAGCGTAGACCGGGACAGGTTCGAGCAGTACTTC.